This T cell receptor beta chain derives from a study of T cell responses to AZD1222 COVID-19 vaccine. The CDR3 runs to 15 residues. V was clipped by 0 bases and J by 4 bases, with 10 bases between them. Per germline, CDR1 MGHDK and CDR2 SYGVNS. Sequencing used immunoSEQ multiplex PCR; TCRdb keeps in-frame clones, though not all of them. The sample lists over 75,000 clones, around 89% seen once, with roughly 31% in the top ten. This clone came up once. As yet, its antigen is unknown. General study findings and limits: Clonal diversity was possibly underestimated, and white British individuals and females predominated among donors. Repertoires were collected only later (after the peak T cell response had occurred). Regions left unmutated in variants are reportedly the target of nearly half of spike-specific TCRs. Seropositive at baseline were only six AZD1222 recipients.

V is TRBV25-1 and J is TRBJ2-1; tentative D call: TRBD2 (5 bases). The source material was peripheral blood, sampled on day 0 of AZD1222 vaccination. The TCR comes from an adult in good health. The DNA of the CDR3 is TGTGCCAGCAGTGAATATGAGGGAGTTTACAATGAGCAGTTCTTC. Translation: CASSEYEGVYNEQFF.